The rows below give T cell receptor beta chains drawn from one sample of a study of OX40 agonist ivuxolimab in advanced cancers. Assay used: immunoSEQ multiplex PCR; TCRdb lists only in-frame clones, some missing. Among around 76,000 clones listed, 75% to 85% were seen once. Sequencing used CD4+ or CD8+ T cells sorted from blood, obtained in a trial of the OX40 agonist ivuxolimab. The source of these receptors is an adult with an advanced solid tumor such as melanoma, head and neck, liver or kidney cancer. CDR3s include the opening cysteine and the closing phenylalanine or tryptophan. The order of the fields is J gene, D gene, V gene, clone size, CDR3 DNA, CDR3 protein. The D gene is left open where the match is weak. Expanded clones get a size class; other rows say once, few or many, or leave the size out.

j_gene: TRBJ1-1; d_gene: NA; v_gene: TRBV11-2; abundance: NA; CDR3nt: TGTGCCAGCAGCTTTGGCCAGGGGTACGATGCTTTCTTT; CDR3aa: CASSFGQGYDAFF
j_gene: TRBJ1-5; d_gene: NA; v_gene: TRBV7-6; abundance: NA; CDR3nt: TGTGCCAGCAGCCTCAATGACGTCGGGCAGCCCCAGCATTTT; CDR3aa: CASSLNDVGQPQHF
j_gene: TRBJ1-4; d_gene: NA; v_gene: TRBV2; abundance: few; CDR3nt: TGTGCCAGCAGTGCCAGAGGGGACCGTGAAAAACTGTTTTTT; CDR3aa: CASSARGDREKLFF
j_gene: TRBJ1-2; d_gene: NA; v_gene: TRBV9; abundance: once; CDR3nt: TGTGCCAGCAGCGTGAGCCGATTAAACTATGGCTACACCTTC; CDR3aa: CASSVSRLNYGYTF
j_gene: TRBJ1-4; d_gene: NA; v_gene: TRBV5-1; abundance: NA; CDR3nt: TGCGCCAGCAGCCAGTGGACAGATAATGAAAAACTGTTTTTT; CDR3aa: CASSQWTDNEKLFF
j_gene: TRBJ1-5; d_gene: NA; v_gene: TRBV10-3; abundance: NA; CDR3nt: TGTGCCATCAGTGAAGGGGAGCAGCCCCAGCATTTT; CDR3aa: CAISEGEQPQHF
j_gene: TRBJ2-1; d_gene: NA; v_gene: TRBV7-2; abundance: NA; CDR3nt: TGTGCCAGCAGCTTACAGGAGGGGACATGGGTCTACAATGAGCAGTTCTTC; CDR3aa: CASSLQEGTWVYNEQFF
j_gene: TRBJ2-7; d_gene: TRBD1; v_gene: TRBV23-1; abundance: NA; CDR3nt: TGCGCCAGCAGTCCCGCCCGGGACAGGGCCTACGAGCAGTACTTC; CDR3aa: CASSPARDRAYEQYF
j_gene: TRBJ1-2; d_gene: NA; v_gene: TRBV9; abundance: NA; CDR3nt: TGTGCCAGCAGCGTAGATGGATATGGCTACACTTTC; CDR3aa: CASSVDGYGYTF
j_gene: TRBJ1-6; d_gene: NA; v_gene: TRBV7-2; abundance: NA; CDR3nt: TGTGCCAGCAGCTTAGTAGAAGGTTCACCCCTCCACTTT; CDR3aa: CASSLVEGSPLHF
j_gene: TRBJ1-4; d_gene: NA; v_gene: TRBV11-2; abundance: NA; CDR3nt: TGTGCCAGCAGCTTTAACAGCGACTATGAAAAACTGTTTTTT; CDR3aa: CASSFNSDYEKLFF
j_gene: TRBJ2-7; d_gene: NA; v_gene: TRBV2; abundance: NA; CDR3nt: TGTGCCAGCAGTGAGGGACCTAGTTACGAGCAGTACTTC; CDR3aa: CASSEGPSYEQYF
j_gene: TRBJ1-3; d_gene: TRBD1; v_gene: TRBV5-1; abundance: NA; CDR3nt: TGCGCCAGCAGCCGGGGACAGTCTGGAAACACCATATATTTT; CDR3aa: CASSRGQSGNTIYF
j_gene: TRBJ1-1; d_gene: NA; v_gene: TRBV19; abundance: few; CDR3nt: TGTGCCAGTTTAGGACAACTTAACACTGAAGCTTTCTTT; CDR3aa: CASLGQLNTEAFF